Following are 13 T cell receptor beta chains from one sample sequenced in a study of blood T cell repertoires in COVID-19. Only in-frame clones appear in the TCRdb table, and some are missing; sequencing was by immunoSEQ multiplex PCR. The sample includes 130,000 to 150,000 clones, approximately 80% of them seen just once. Input material: peripheral blood. These receptors were collected from a man aged 55 to 69 with active or convalescent COVID-19.

V usage is TRBV2 and J usage is TRBJ2-7; 9 bases line up with TRBD2. V was pared by 7 bases and J by 7 bases, with 14 bases of the junction left unmatched. The CDR3 totals 15 residues. Germline values: CDR1 SNHLY, CDR2 FYNNEI. In nucleotides, the CDR3 is TGTGCCAGCACCCCTAGGGCGGGAGGGCCTCATGAGCAGTACTTC. Protein: CASTPRAGGPHEQYF.

This clone was observed a handful of times. V gene TRBV7-3 combines with J gene TRBJ1-1; D perhaps matches TRBD1 (5 bases). CDR1 SGHTA and CDR2 FQGTGA come from the germline V gene. The CDR3 totals 14 residues. V lost 5 bases and J 4 bases, leaving 14 bases between the germline ends. CDR3 sequence: CASSGSRGSTEAFF. As DNA, the CDR3 is TGTGCCAGCAGCGGATCGCGGGGGAGCACTGAAGCTTTCTTT.

The chain recombines TRBV7-9 with TRBJ1-4; TRBD1 agrees at 8 bases. Unmatched junction bases numbered 3, after V lost 4 bases and J lost 5 bases. CDR1 SEHNR and CDR2 FQNEAQ come from the germline V gene (reference sequence). The CDR3 sequence is 14 residues long. The CDR3 is CASSSGTGNEKLFF. The CDR3 DNA reads as TGTGCCAGCAGCTCCGGGACAGGAAATGAAAAACTGTTTTTT.

The CDR3 here is CASRGGSGNTIYF. DNA for the CDR3: TGTGCCAGCAGGGGGGGCTCTGGAAACACCATATATTTT. The chain uses TRBV2 and TRBJ1-3; TRBD1 is a possible D gene (5 bases). The V gene lost 6 bases and the J gene lost 0 bases, with 6 bases spanning the gap. The CDR3 is 13 residues long. Germline V gene lookup returns CDR1 SNHLY and CDR2 FYNNEI.

The chain couples TRBV2 to TRBJ1-1, with TRBD1 as a possible D gene (6 bases). This CDR3 is 15 amino acids long. Germline V lookup: CDR1 SNHLY, CDR2 FYNNEI. V was clipped by 2 bases and J by 5 bases, with 15 bases between them. As DNA, the CDR3 is TGTGCCAGCAGTGAATTCACAGGGCAGGGGACTGAAGCTTTCTTT. Amino acid sequence: CASSEFTGQGTEAFF. The variable domain in full, with the rest retrieved from reference TRBV2 and TRBJ1-1, is EPEVTQTPSHQVTQMGQEVILRCVPISNHLYFYWYRQILGQKVEFLVSFYNNEISEKSEIFDDQFSVERPDGSNFTLKIRSTKLEDSAMYFCASSEFTGQGTEAFFGQGTRLTVV.

This clone was seen a few times. The V call is TRBV7-9, the J call TRBJ1-1; TRBD1 matches at 9 bases. V lost 2 bases, J lost 4 bases, and 8 bases stayed unmatched. CDR1 is SEHNR, CDR2 FQNEAQ, per germline (reference sequence). This CDR3 has 16 amino acids. CDR3 sequence (DNA): TGTGCCAGCAGCTTAAGAACAGGGGGCTTAGTCACTGAAGCTTTCTTT. Amino acids: CASSLRTGGLVTEAFF.

This chain connects TRBV29-1 to TRBJ2-2; 7 nucleotides match TRBD1. Per the germline V gene, CDR1 is SQVTM and CDR2 is ANQGSEA. V shed 2 bases and J 3 bases; nucleotides not matched to a gene: 15. The CDR3 has 18 residues. The CDR3 sequence: CSVERSGQSPGDTGELFF. The CDR3 DNA is TGCAGCGTTGAAAGGTCGGGACAGTCCCCCGGGGACACCGGGGAGCTGTTTTTT.

A note on this clone: Other DNA variants within this sample encode the same CDR3. The genes are TRBV10-3 and TRBJ2-5; 8 bases agree with TRBD1. This CDR3 has 13 amino acids. V was clipped by 6 bases and J by 4 bases; unmatched bases: 4. Germline V lookup: CDR1 ENHRY, CDR2 SYGVKD. The CDR3 DNA follows: TGTGCCATCAGGGGAGACAGGGGAGAGACCCAGTACTTC. Residues: CAIRGDRGETQYF.

The gene calls are TRBV5-1 and TRBJ2-7; TRBD1 might be the D (5 bases). Trimming shortened V by 0 bases and J by 3 bases, and 10 bases separated the two germline ends. This CDR3 spans 14 amino acids. Germline V CDR1 and CDR2: SGHRS, YFSETQ. The CDR3 DNA reads TGCGCCAGCAGCTTGGAGGGCAGGGACTACGAGCAGTACTTC. It codes for CASSLEGRDYEQYF.

The V and J genes are TRBV2 and TRBJ1-6; maybe TRBD1 (5 bases). The CDR3 is 13 amino acids. V was clipped by 6 bases and J by 9 bases, with 12 bases between them. Germline CDR1 SNHLY, CDR2 FYNNEI. The CDR3 bases are TGTGCCAGCAGGCAGGGTATTGGTTCACCCCTCCACTTT. The encoded protein is CASRQGIGSPLHF.

Written as DNA, the CDR3 is TGCGCCAGCAGCCAAGCTTGGGGGGAGCTTAATGAAAAACTGTTTTTT. Its protein product is CASSQAWGELNEKLFF. The chain uses TRBV4-1 and TRBJ1-4; D is possibly TRBD1 (5 bases). Germline assignment: CDR1 MGHRA and CDR2 YSYEKL. This CDR3 is 16 amino acids long. V was clipped by 1 base and J by 4 bases, with 13 bases between them.

The chain combines TRBV24-1 with TRBJ1-2; TRBD1 matches at 7 bases. The CDR3 runs 14 residues. V gave up 0 bases and J gave up 7 bases; unmatched junction bases: 4. Germline CDR1 and CDR2: KGHDR and SFDVKD. The CDR3 DNA reads TGTGCCACCAGTGATTTGGCGTCAGGGGGTGGCTACACCTTC. Its protein product is CATSDLASGGGYTF.

The CDR3 DNA sequence: TGCGCCAGCAGCTTGGCCGCAGGGAACACCGGGGAGCTGTTTTTT. Translated: CASSLAAGNTGELFF. The chain employs TRBV5-1 and TRBJ2-2; no clear D. Deletions cut 0 bases from V and 1 base from J, with 7 bases between. Germline loops: CDR1 SGHRS, CDR2 YFSETQ. The CDR3 contains 15 residues.